The 27 T cell receptor beta chains reported below all come from one sample, sequenced in a study of blood T cell repertoires in COVID-19. Using immunoSEQ multiplex PCR, the repertoire was profiled, and TCRdb retains in-frame clones only, with some absent. Of approximately 500,000 clones listed, 85% to 90% are singletons. The source material was peripheral blood. The receptor source for this set is a woman between 45 and 65 years old with COVID-19, enrolled during active disease.

The J gene is TRBJ2-5, the V gene TRBV9; D call uncertain. CDR1 is SGDLS, CDR2 YYNGEE, per germline. CDR3 size: 14 residues. V was shortened by 0 bases and J by 2 bases, with 8 bases between the two germline ends. CDR3 nucleotide sequence: TGTGCCAGCAGCGTAGCCCCCGAGCAAGAGACCCAGTACTTC. Its translation is CASSVAPEQETQYF.

This clone occurred once. V is TRBV28 and J is TRBJ2-4; 7 bases match TRBD1. Germline CDR1 is MDHEN and CDR2 is SYDVKM. The V segment lost 6 bases and the J segment 8 bases; nucleotides outside the gene matches: 4. The CDR3 is 12 residues long. CDR3 nucleotides: TGTGCCAGCAGCACAACAGGGGACATTCAGTACTTC. This encodes CASSTTGDIQYF.

As for this clone: Different DNA sequences within this sample yield the same CDR3. The chain links TRBV7-9 to TRBJ1-1; D unresolved. Germline values: CDR1 SEHNR, CDR2 FQNEAQ (reference sequence). CDR3 size: 13 residues. V shed 2 bases and J shed 3 bases, with 7 bases lying between them. In DNA, the CDR3 is TGTGCCAGCAGCTTAAACCGGGACACTGAAGCTTTCTTT. Its translation is CASSLNRDTEAFF.

The chain joins TRBV19 to TRBJ1-6; D unresolved. Trimming took 1 base from V and 6 from J, leaving 10 bases between them. Per the germline V gene, CDR1 is LNHDA and CDR2 is SQIVND (reference sequence). CDR3 length: 15 amino acids. In nucleotides, the CDR3 is TGTGCCAGTAGTATAGCGCAGACACCTAATTCACCCCTCCACTTT. This translates into CASSIAQTPNSPLHF.

This clone was found once. Different DNA sequences within this sample yield the same CDR3. This chain joins TRBV12-3 or TRBV12-4 and TRBJ1-5, with D possibly being TRBD1 (5 bases). The CDR3 loop spans 12 amino acids. The V and J ends lost 3 bases and 6 bases respectively, with 6 bases between them. The CDR3 is CASSFGGQPQHF. For the CDR3, the DNA is TGTGCCAGCAGTTTCGGGGGTCAGCCCCAGCATTTT.

This chain links TRBV19 with TRBJ1-2; D is uncertain. Germline lookup yields CDR1 LNHDA and CDR2 SQIVND (reference sequence). Trimming pared 3 bases from V and 3 bases from J, leaving 8 bases between. This CDR3 is built from 13 residues. The CDR3 DNA reads as TGTGCCAGTAGTATGAGGCAGTACTATGGCTACACCTTC. Protein sequence: CASSMRQYYGYTF.

The genes are TRBV6-5 and TRBJ2-3; weak D call: TRBD2 (6 bases). Trimming cost V 7 bases and J 3 bases, with 14 bases left between them. The CDR3 contains 14 residues. CDR1 and CDR2 (germline): MNHEY, SVGAGI. CDR3 sequence reads: CASTFRGETDTQYF. Here the CDR3 DNA reads TGTGCCAGCACTTTCCGCGGGGAGACAGATACGCAGTATTTT.

Regarding this clone: A junction boundary mismatches the germline segment, possibly from a read error. The rearrangement uses TRBV5-1 and TRBJ2-7, with D possibly matching TRBD1 (5 bases). Germline lookup yields CDR1 SGHRS and CDR2 YFSETQ. CDR3 length: 13 residues. Here the CDR3 reads CASSMGRLNEQHF. The CDR3 DNA reads TGCGCCAGCTCTATGGGGCGCTTGAACGAGCAGCACTTC.

The rearrangement links TRBV7-7 to TRBJ2-1, with 9 bases lining up with TRBD1. J lost 9 bases, V lost 1 base, and 7 bases had no gene match. This CDR3 contains 15 residues. CDR1 and CDR2 (germline): SSHAT, FNYEAQ (reference sequence). The CDR3 here is CASSLGDRAVSEQFF. The CDR3, as DNA: TGTGCCAGCAGCTTAGGGGACAGGGCAGTCAGTGAGCAGTTCTTC.

The chain combines TRBV18 with TRBJ1-5; a possible D gene is TRBD1 (5 bases). The V end lost 6 bases, the J end lost 6 bases, and 15 bases lay between the germline ends. This CDR3 has 14 amino acids. CDR1 KGHSH and CDR2 LQKENI come from the germline V gene. CDR3 region: CASSPGGWGQPQHF. DNA of the CDR3: TGTGCCAGCTCGCCCGGGGGTTGGGGTCAGCCCCAGCATTTT.

This clone was counted between two and nine times. The chain recombines TRBV2 with TRBJ1-6; D remains ambiguous. Germline CDR1 reads SNHLY; CDR2 reads FYNNEI. This CDR3 region has 12 residues. V was clipped by 7 bases and J by 6 bases, with 7 bases between them. The CDR3: CASTVGNSPLHF. The CDR3 DNA sequence: TGTGCCAGCACGGTCGGTAATTCACCCCTCCACTTT.

This clone was detected once. The rearrangement joins TRBV9 to TRBJ2-1; TRBD1 matches 7 bases. The length of the CDR3 is 14 residues. From germline, CDR1 is SGDLS and CDR2 YYNGEE. Trimming removed 3 bases from V and 5 bases from J; junction bases left unmatched: 5. Here the CDR3 DNA reads TGTGCCAGCAGCGCCACGACAGGGCACAATGAGCAGTTCTTC. This translates into CASSATTGHNEQFF.

This chain joins TRBV11-2 and TRBJ2-7; the D gene is possibly TRBD1 (6 bases). CDR1 and CDR2 (germline): SGHAT, FQNNGV. V was shortened by 4 bases and J by 2 bases, with 9 bases between the two germline ends. This CDR3 is built from 13 residues. The CDR3 sequence is CASSSGHPYEQYF. Written as DNA, the CDR3 is TGTGCCAGCAGCTCGGGACACCCCTACGAGCAGTACTTC.

The rearrangement uses TRBV5-5 and TRBJ2-1, with 9 bases identical to TRBD1. With 4 bases clipped from V and 4 bases from J, the junction kept 6 bases outside the gene matches. The length of the CDR3 is 15 residues. Per germline, CDR1 SGHKS and CDR2 YYEKEE (reference sequence). The DNA of the CDR3 is TGTGCCAGCAGCCTCGGGACAGGGTTATACAATGAGCAGTTCTTC. Its protein is CASSLGTGLYNEQFF.

This clone has just one count. The rearrangement links TRBV6-5 to TRBJ1-5, with a weak D call TRBD1 (5 bases). The CDR3 extends over 14 amino acids. Germline CDR1 MNHEY, CDR2 SVGAGI. V lost 2 bases, J lost 6 bases, and 11 bases lay in between. CDR3: CASSYGEGVQPQHF. The CDR3 region has the DNA TGTGCCAGCAGTTACGGAGAAGGGGTTCAGCCCCAGCATTTT.

The chain is built from TRBV19 and TRBJ1-4; perhaps TRBD1 as D (6 bases). The CDR3 is made up of 16 amino acids. V lost 1 base and J 6 bases, leaving 15 bases between the germline ends. CDR1 is LNHDA, CDR2 SQIVND, per germline (reference sequence). The CDR3 protein is CASSIVSGHLDEKLFF. The CDR3 DNA sequence: TGTGCCAGTAGTATAGTGTCGGGACATCTGGATGAAAAACTGTTTTTT.

This clone was recorded only once. The chain combines TRBV5-4 with TRBJ1-6; maybe TRBD1 (5 bases). Looked up from germline, CDR1 is SGHNT and CDR2 is YYREEE (reference sequence). Trimming took off 3 bases at V and 0 bases at J, with 7 bases between the two ends. The CDR3 loop spans 15 amino acids. In DNA form, the CDR3 reads TGTGCCAGCAGCTCCGGGGGCTCCTATAATTCACCCCTCCACTTT. As protein: CASSSGGSYNSPLHF.

This sequence joins TRBV27 and TRBJ2-2; 7 bases line up with TRBD2. V dropped 6 bases and J dropped 7; count of bases not matched to a gene: 8. Germline V gene lookup returns CDR1 MNHEY and CDR2 SMNVEV (reference sequence). This CDR3 contains 14 residues. The CDR3 coding sequence is TGTGCCAGCAGGGGAGGGTTAGGAGGCGGGGAGCTGTTTTTT. Translating it yields CASRGGLGGGELFF.

This clone came up a few times. The J gene is TRBJ2-1, the V gene TRBV2, with 9 bases identical to TRBD1. J was trimmed by 9 bases and V by 8 bases; bases with no gene match: 20. Germline V gene sequence: CDR1 SNHLY, CDR2 FYNNEI. The CDR3 totals 17 residues. CDR3 protein: CASHPSMTGGISGEQFF. The CDR3, as DNA: TGTGCCAGCCACCCCTCGATGACAGGGGGAATCTCCGGTGAGCAGTTCTTC.

This rearrangement joins TRBV11-2 to TRBJ2-7, with D perhaps matching TRBD1 (6 bases). Trimming shortened V by 1 base and J by 3 bases, and 16 bases separated the two germline ends. This CDR3 is built from 16 residues. Germline V gives CDR1 SGHAT, CDR2 FQNNGV. This CDR3 reads CASSLVSIQGYYEQYF. In nucleotides, the CDR3 is TGTGCCAGCAGCTTAGTCTCCATCCAGGGGTACTACGAGCAGTACTTC.

CDR3 protein: CATSGGQGLKTQYF. CDR3 coding DNA: TGTGCCACCAGCGGTGGGCAGGGGCTAAAGACCCAGTACTTC. The chain combines TRBV15 with TRBJ2-5, with D possibly TRBD1 on 6 matching bases. This CDR3 spans 14 amino acids. The V end was cut by 5 bases, the J end by 6 bases, with 16 bases between. The germline CDR1 and CDR2 sequences are LNHNV and YYDKDF (reference sequence).

For the CDR3, the DNA is TGTGCCAGCTCACCCGACAGGGTCTATGGCTACACCTTC. The encoded protein is CASSPDRVYGYTF. The J gene is TRBJ1-2, the V gene TRBV18; the match to TRBD1 covers 7 bases. The V and J ends lost 3 bases and 4 bases, in that order; junction bases with no gene match: 2. There are 13 residues in the CDR3. CDR1 is KGHSH and CDR2 is LQKENI in the germline V gene. Based on the CDR3 plus reference TRBV18 and TRBJ1-2, the full variable domain is NAGVMQNPRHLVRRRGQEARLRCSPMKGHSHVYWYRQLPEEGLKFMVYLQKENIIDESGMPKERFSAEFPKEGPSILRIQQVVRGDSAAYFCASSPDRVYGYTFGSGTRLTVV.

The chain has TRBV30 and TRBJ1-2, with no clear D. Germline CDR1 is GTSNPN and CDR2 is SVGIG (reference sequence). With 4 bases removed from V and 8 bases from J, the gap between germline ends came to 20 bases. This CDR3 region has 14 residues. For the CDR3, the DNA is TGTGCCTGGACCACGACGGTGACTCTCGGAGGCTACACCTTC. Its translation is CAWTTTVTLGGYTF.

V is TRBV19 and J is TRBJ1-4; D ambiguous. Germline lookup yields CDR1 LNHDA and CDR2 SQIVND (reference sequence). The CDR3 spans 12 residues. Between the trimmed V and J ends, which lost 4 bases and 5 bases, there was a span of 5 bases. The CDR3 spells CASSNLNEKLFF. CDR3 bases: TGTGCCAGTAGTAACTTAAATGAAAAACTGTTTTTT.

V usage is TRBV11-3 and J usage is TRBJ2-1, with TRBD2 as a possible D gene (6 bases). The ends were cut back, 4 bases at V and 7 bases at J, with 14 bases in the middle. This CDR3 has 14 residues. The germline CDR1 and CDR2 sequences are SGHNT and YENEEA. CDR3 loop: CASSSLGRGNEQFF. The CDR3 coding sequence is TGTGCCAGCAGCTCCTTAGGACGGGGGAATGAGCAGTTCTTC.

The J gene is TRBJ2-3, the V gene TRBV30; D remains unclear. This CDR3 comprises 14 residues. V lost 1 base and J 6 bases, leaving 14 bases between the germline ends. Per germline, CDR1 GTSNPN and CDR2 SVGIG (reference sequence). CDR3 in DNA: TGTGCCTGGAGTGGAATCCATCCGAGGGATACGCAGTATTTT. Its translation: CAWSGIHPRDTQYF.

The chain couples TRBV30 to TRBJ1-2; D is ambiguous. This CDR3 spans 15 amino acids. Per the germline V gene, CDR1 is GTSNPN and CDR2 is SVGIG (reference sequence). V gave up 1 base and J gave up 1 base, with 13 bases separating them. The CDR3 DNA reads as TGTGCCTGGAGTGGGGCCAGCCAACTTAACTATGGCTACACCTTC. It specifies CAWSGASQLNYGYTF.